The 25 T cell receptor beta chains given below trace back to one sample, sequenced in a study of blood T cell repertoires in COVID-19. Using immunoSEQ multiplex PCR, the repertoire was profiled, and TCRdb retains in-frame clones only, with some absent. The sample records hundreds of thousands of clones, under 90% being singletons. Source material: peripheral blood. These receptors originate from a human donor in a cohort sampled during active COVID-19.

This rearrangement joins TRBV28 to TRBJ2-7; weak D call: TRBD2 (5 bases). The V end was cut by 3 bases, the J end by 7 bases, with 13 bases between. CDR3 length: 13 amino acids. In germline, CDR1 is MDHEN, CDR2 SYDVKM. CDR3 sequence: CASSFRRGWEQYF. The CDR3 DNA is TGTGCCAGCAGTTTTCGCCGGGGTTGGGAGCAGTACTTC. Full variable domain (outside the CDR3, taken from reference TRBV28 and TRBJ2-7): DVKVTQSSRYLVKRTGEKVFLECVQDMDHENMFWYRQDPGLGLRLIYFSYDVKMKEKGDIPEGYSVSREKKERFSLILESASTNQTSMYLCASSFRRGWEQYFGPGTRLTVT.

The chain couples TRBV5-1 to TRBJ1-2, with D unclear. V was cut by 5 bases and J by 5 bases, with 13 bases left in between. The germline gives CDR1 SGHRS, CDR2 YFSETQ. The CDR3 length is 13 residues. Here the CDR3 reads CASRPTVSYGYTF. CDR3 nucleotides: TGCGCCAGCAGACCTACGGTATCTTATGGCTACACCTTC.

The rearrangement joins TRBV6-5 to TRBJ1-1; weak D call: TRBD1 (5 bases). Per germline, CDR1 MNHEY and CDR2 SVGAGI. V was trimmed by 6 bases and J by 1 base, leaving 15 bases between them. The CDR3 contains 15 residues. The CDR3 loop is CASRRQRAGNTEAFF. CDR3 DNA sequence: TGTGCCAGCAGGCGACAGAGAGCAGGGAACACTGAAGCTTTCTTT.

The J gene is TRBJ1-2, the V gene TRBV11-2, with 12 bases that match TRBD1. V trimming: 6 bases; J trimming: 0 bases; junction bases outside the gene matches: 5. This CDR3 comprises 16 residues. The germline V gene has CDR1 SGHAT and CDR2 FQNNGV. This CDR3 reads CASRRDRGPSNYGYTF. In nucleotides, the CDR3 is TGTGCCAGCAGGCGGGACAGGGGGCCCTCTAACTATGGCTACACCTTC.

This clone was detected once. The V and J genes are TRBV7-3 and TRBJ2-1; D is perhaps TRBD2 (6 bases). The V and J ends lost 1 base and 2 bases respectively, with 15 bases between them. Per germline, CDR1 SGHTA and CDR2 FQGTGA. The CDR3 has 17 amino acids. CDR3 coding DNA: TGTGCCAGCAGCTTAAACGGGCAAGGACTACCCTACAATGAGCAGTTCTTC. Translated: CASSLNGQGLPYNEQFF.

The rearrangement uses TRBV2 and TRBJ1-6; 10 nucleotides align to TRBD1. The CDR3 consists of 13 residues. The V segment lost 8 bases and the J segment 10 bases; nucleotides outside the gene matches: 5. Germline assignment: CDR1 SNHLY and CDR2 FYNNEI. CDR3 nucleotide sequence: TGTGCCAGCCGCGGACAGGGGGGATCACCCCTCCACTTT. Protein product: CASRGQGGSPLHF.

The chain couples TRBV12-3 or TRBV12-4 to TRBJ1-1; D possibly corresponds to TRBD1 (5 bases). V was trimmed by 6 bases and J by 7 bases, leaving 15 bases between them. This CDR3 is built from 13 residues. CDR3 sequence reads: CASRLGGRGEAFF. The CDR3 nucleotides read TGTGCCAGCAGGCTCGGAGGGAGGGGTGAAGCTTTCTTT.

V gene TRBV11-2 combines with J gene TRBJ2-2; no definite D call. Germline V gives CDR1 SGHAT, CDR2 FQNNGV. The CDR3 spans 15 residues. The V end lost 2 bases, the J end lost 4 bases, and 11 bases lay between the germline ends. As DNA, the CDR3 is TGTGCCAGCAGCTTAAGCTACCCGGGCACCGGGGAGCTGTTTTTT. This codes for CASSLSYPGTGELFF.

The rearrangement links TRBV5-5 to TRBJ1-6; the D gene is possibly TRBD1 (6 bases). V gave up 1 base and J gave up 10 bases, with 15 bases separating them. The germline V gene encodes CDR1 SGHKS and CDR2 YYEKEE (reference sequence). The CDR3 has 15 amino acids. The CDR3 sequence is CASSLFPGGDSPLHF. The CDR3 region has the DNA TGTGCCAGCAGCTTGTTTCCGGGGGGCGACTCACCCCTCCACTTT.

The V gene is TRBV4-3, the J gene TRBJ2-7; the D gene is possibly TRBD2 (5 bases). V lost 0 bases, J lost 0 bases, and 18 bases lay in between. Per the germline V gene, CDR1 is LGHNA and CDR2 is YSLEER. The CDR3 sequence is 18 residues long. CDR3 nucleotide sequence: TGCGCCAGCAGCCAAGATTACGGAGGCCAGCCGGGCTCCTACGAGCAGTACTTC. As protein: CASSQDYGGQPGSYEQYF.

The V call is TRBV7-2, the J call TRBJ2-5; 11 bases are a match to TRBD2. V gave up 1 base and J gave up 2 bases; unmatched junction bases: 9. The germline V gene encodes CDR1 SGHTA and CDR2 FQGNSA. The CDR3 has 18 residues. In DNA form, the CDR3 reads TGTGCCAGCAGCTTAGGTCGGGTAGCGGGGGGGAAACAAGAGACCCAGTACTTC. Residues: CASSLGRVAGGKQETQYF. The full variable domain, rest sourced from reference TRBV7-2 and TRBJ2-5, is GAGVSQSPSNKVTEKGKDVELRCDPISGHTALYWYRQSLGQGLEFLIYFQGNSAPDKSGLPSDRFSAERTGGSVSTLTIQRTQQEDSAVYLCASSLGRVAGGKQETQYFGPGTRLLVL.

This chain uses TRBV14 with TRBJ2-1; a weak D match, TRBD2 (6 bases). Looked up from germline, CDR1 is SGHDN and CDR2 is FVKESK. V lost 1 base to trimming and J lost 9 bases, with 19 bases between them. The CDR3 runs to 16 residues. CDR3 DNA: TGTGCCAGCAGCCAAGTTGGACTCACCCTGGGAGGTGAGCAGTTCTTC. It is translated as CASSQVGLTLGGEQFF.

The chain couples TRBV19 to TRBJ1-1; maybe TRBD1 (6 bases). From germline, CDR1 is LNHDA and CDR2 SQIVND (reference sequence). The CDR3 loop spans 15 amino acids. Trimming took 3 bases from V and 6 from J, leaving 17 bases between them. In nucleotides, the CDR3 is TGTGCCAGTAGTATTGAGGGGGTTATAAGCTCTGAAGCTTTCTTT. Its protein is CASSIEGVISSEAFF.

This clone has a handful of counts. The rearrangement joins TRBV27 to TRBJ2-1, with TRBD1 matching over 10 bases. Trimming at V came to 2 bases and at J to 8 bases, leaving 3 bases not matched to a gene. CDR1 is MNHEY and CDR2 is SMNVEV in the germline V gene (reference sequence). The CDR3 is 14 residues long. In DNA form, the CDR3 reads TGTGCCAGCAGTTTAAGACAGGGGGCAGATGAGCAGTTCTTC. Translating it yields CASSLRQGADEQFF.

This rearrangement joins TRBV5-1 to TRBJ1-1; D not resolved. Germline V gene sequence: CDR1 SGHRS, CDR2 YFSETQ. The V and J ends lost 0 bases and 5 bases respectively, with 8 bases between them. This CDR3 has 13 residues. CDR3 residues: CASSLDMLTEAFF. The CDR3 region has the DNA TGCGCCAGCAGCTTGGACATGTTGACTGAAGCTTTCTTT.

This clone has a handful of counts. The V and J genes are TRBV9 and TRBJ2-1, with TRBD2 as a possible D gene (5 bases). CDR1 and CDR2 (germline): SGDLS, YYNGEE. This CDR3 has 13 amino acids. The germline V and J ends were trimmed by 4 bases and 8 bases, with 13 bases remaining between them. CDR3 protein: CASSTDYGDEQFF. CDR3 coding DNA: TGTGCCAGCAGCACCGACTACGGCGATGAGCAGTTCTTC. Full variable domain (missing parts from reference TRBV9 and TRBJ2-1): DSGVTQTPKHLITATGQRVTLRCSPRSGDLSVYWYQQSLDQGLQFLIQYYNGEERAKGNILERFSAQQFPDLHSELNLSSLELGDSALYFCASSTDYGDEQFFGPGTRLTVL.

The chain employs TRBV11-2 and TRBJ1-3; D possibly corresponds to TRBD1 (6 bases). Germline values: CDR1 SGHAT, CDR2 FQNNGV. V gave up 3 bases and J gave up 1 base, with 10 bases separating them. The CDR3 runs to 15 residues. The CDR3 spells CASSFGTLSGNTIYF. The CDR3 region has the DNA TGTGCCAGCAGCTTCGGGACATTATCTGGAAACACCATATATTTT.

The chain uses TRBV19 and TRBJ1-6, with TRBD1 matching 7 bases. Trimming cost V 1 base and J 7 bases; bases outside gene matches: 4. Germline CDR1 LNHDA, CDR2 SQIVND (reference sequence). CDR3 length equals 15 residues. The CDR3: CASSIVGTANSPLHF. As DNA, the CDR3 is TGTGCCAGTAGTATAGTCGGGACAGCCAATTCACCCCTCCACTTT.

The chain has TRBV5-6 and TRBJ2-3; D call uncertain. Germline V lookup: CDR1 SGHDT, CDR2 YYEEEE. The germline V and J ends were trimmed by 5 bases and 5 bases, with 9 bases remaining between them. There are 12 residues in the CDR3. CDR3 sequence: CASSWAKDTQYF. The CDR3 DNA is TGTGCCAGCAGTTGGGCTAAAGATACGCAGTATTTT.

The genes are TRBV7-8 and TRBJ1-4, with a possible D match to TRBD1 (6 bases). The V end lost 1 base, the J end lost 7 bases, and 10 bases lay between the germline ends. Per the germline V gene, CDR1 is SGHVS and CDR2 is FQNEAQ. The CDR3 is 14 residues long. The CDR3 region has the DNA TGTGCCAGCAGCTTAGGGCAGGGGACTGAAAAACTGTTTTTT. It codes for CASSLGQGTEKLFF.

Concerning this clone: This sample also contains other DNA sequences that code for the same CDR3. The V gene is TRBV3-1 (or the pseudogene TRBV3-2), the J gene TRBJ1-5; D not resolved. The CDR3 has 14 amino acids. The germline CDR1 and CDR2 sequences are LGHDT and YNNKEL (reference sequence). Trimming stripped 3 bases from V and 0 bases from J, with 6 bases between. The CDR3 DNA reads TGTGCCAGCAGCCATTCAGATAGCAATCAGCCCCAGCATTTT. Translated, it gives CASSHSDSNQPQHF.

This chain uses TRBV5-1 with TRBJ1-3; D remains unclear. The ends were cut back, 2 bases at V and 0 bases at J, with 6 bases in the middle. This CDR3 comprises 14 residues. Germline V gene sequence: CDR1 SGHRS, CDR2 YFSETQ. CDR3 bases: TGCGCCAGCAGCTTCGGGGACTCTGGAAACACCATATATTTT. Its translation: CASSFGDSGNTIYF.

This clone was picked up a small number of times. CDR3 residues: CASRRQGPWDYGYTF. CDR3 coding DNA: TGTGCCAGCAGGAGACAGGGGCCTTGGGACTATGGCTACACCTTC. This chain joins TRBV6-5 and TRBJ1-2; 8 nucleotides agree with TRBD1. This CDR3 is 15 amino acids long. Germline-derived CDR1 and CDR2 are MNHEY and SVGAGI. V gave up 6 bases and J gave up 3 bases; unmatched junction bases: 9.

The V gene is TRBV7-9, the J gene TRBJ2-1, with 10 bases lining up with TRBD2. Germline V gene data show CDR1 as SEHNR and CDR2 as FQNEAQ (reference sequence). V lost 5 bases and J lost 7; bases outside the gene matches: 5. The CDR3 has 14 residues. The CDR3 DNA is TGTGCCAGCAGCACTAGCGGGACGCGGAATGAGCAGTTCTTC. Its protein is CASSTSGTRNEQFF.

This clone was found once. The V call is TRBV20-1, the J call TRBJ1-4; D might be TRBD1 (5 bases). V was cut by 3 bases and J by 2 bases, with 10 bases left in between. The germline V gene encodes CDR1 DFQATT and CDR2 SNEGSKA (reference sequence). This CDR3 is 14 amino acids long. The CDR3 here is CSASRRQTNEKLFF. The CDR3, as DNA: TGCAGTGCTAGTAGGCGACAGACTAATGAAAAACTGTTTTTT.